This T cell receptor (beta chain) was documented in a study of Tregs in tolerant kidney transplant recipients. Trimming took 8 bases from V and 2 from J, leaving 18 bases between them. The CDR3 has 15 residues. Germline CDR1 MNHEY, CDR2 SMNVEV (reference sequence). Measured with immunoSEQ multiplex PCR; TCRdb has only the in-frame clones, and not every one. The table has about 110,000 clones, around 91% seen once. The sample in question was CD4+ T cells from blood, obtained before the transplant. This chain connects TRBV27 to TRBJ2-5, with D possibly being TRBD2 (7 bases). This receptor was identified in a human donor who received a combined kidney and bone marrow transplant. The CDR3 loop is CASPREEGGQETQYF. The CDR3, as DNA: TGTGCCAGCCCCCGGGAGGAAGGGGGGCAAGAGACCCAGTACTTC.